This TCR beta chain was recorded in a study of blood T cell repertoires in COVID-19. Donors were grouped by their self-reported clinical history. The protocol was immunoSEQ multiplex PCR, while the TCRdb copy is restricted to in-frame clones and leaves out a portion. Here the sample spans 250,000 to 300,000 clones, about 89% being singletons. J lost 5 bases, V lost 6 bases, and 6 bases had no gene match. Germline V gene data show CDR1 as MNHEY and CDR2 as SVGEGT. The length of the CDR3 is 14 residues. The chain recombines TRBV6-2 or TRBV6-3 with TRBJ1-5; TRBD1 agrees at 8 bases. Sequencing input: PBMCs or T cells enriched from blood (not recorded which). The clonotype comes from a man aged 40-50 years who had recovered from COVID-19. The CDR3 bases are TGTGCCAGCAGCCGGGACAGGATGGATCAGCCCCAGCATTTT. It translates to CASSRDRMDQPQHF.